The sequence of this T cell receptor beta chain was determined in a study of radiotherapy plus CTLA-4 blockade in lung cancer. Notes on the study in general: Researchers report tumor-derived TCR clones expanding in blood after radiotherapy plus ipilimumab.

Regarding this clone: Its antigen remains unknown.

This CDR3 is 14 amino acids long. The ends were cut back, 0 bases at V and 7 bases at J, with 12 bases in the middle. Germline values: CDR1 MNHNS, CDR2 SASEGT. Enrolled patients, whose metastatic non-small-cell lung cancer was chemo-refractory, received focal radiation plus CTLA-4 blockade with ipilimumab. Repertoires were generated with immunoSEQ multiplex PCR, while TCRdb's copy carries only in-frame clones and drops some. The data contain 50,000 or so clones, around four fifths of them seen just once; the ten biggest clones take up roughly 3.5%. The sequence was collected from a human donor with non-small cell lung cancer who had a partial response to radiotherapy plus ipilimumab. The sequenced sample was peripheral blood, obtained from a patient treated with radiotherapy plus ipilimumab. V usage is TRBV6-1 and J usage is TRBJ1-2; the D is unclear. In DNA, the CDR3 is TGTGCCAGCAGTGAAGCGCTTCGGGATTTTGGCTACACCTTC. Amino acids: CASSEALRDFGYTF.